The 30 T cell receptor beta chains below were found in one sample sequenced in a study of blood T cell repertoires in COVID-19. Clones were read by immunoSEQ multiplex PCR, and TCRdb kept only the in-frame ones, dropping some. This table holds 180,000 or so clones, around 83% found once. Sequencing was carried out using PBMCs or T cells enriched from blood (not recorded which). The receptors come from a man aged 50-59 years who had recovered from COVID-19.

V and J are TRBV7-9 and TRBJ2-7, with D possibly being TRBD1 (6 bases). From germline, CDR1 is SEHNR and CDR2 FQNEAQ (reference sequence). CDR3 length equals 12 residues. With 4 bases removed from V and 6 bases from J, the gap between germline ends came to 10 bases. The CDR3 spells CASSSSGAEQYF. In nucleotides, the CDR3 is TGTGCCAGCAGCTCCTCAGGGGCCGAGCAGTACTTC.

V usage is TRBV19 and J usage is TRBJ2-2, with D perhaps TRBD2 (6 bases). V lost 5 bases to trimming and J lost 8 bases, with 12 bases between them. There are 13 residues in the CDR3. Germline V lookup: CDR1 LNHDA, CDR2 SQIVND (reference sequence). The CDR3, as DNA: TGTGCCAGTAGTCGAGCGGGCGGGGGGGAGCTGTTTTTT. This gives the protein CASSRAGGGELFF.

The chain couples TRBV5-6 to TRBJ1-1; a possible D gene is TRBD1 (5 bases). CDR3 length equals 13 residues. CDR1 SGHDT and CDR2 YYEEEE come from the germline V gene. Trimming took 2 bases from V and 2 from J, leaving 7 bases between them. CDR3 protein: CASSFGQNTEAFF. The CDR3 DNA follows: TGTGCCAGCAGCTTCGGACAAAACACTGAAGCTTTCTTT.

The chain recombines TRBV7-8 with TRBJ1-5; perhaps TRBD1 as D (6 bases). The V gene's germline CDR1 is SGHVS and CDR2 FQNEAQ. The V end was cut by 6 bases, the J end by 1 base, with 16 bases between. The CDR3 runs to 16 residues. CDR3 protein: CASSQSGRGSNQPQHF. DNA of the CDR3: TGTGCCAGCAGTCAAAGTGGCAGGGGAAGCAATCAGCCCCAGCATTTT.

The chain couples TRBV5-1 to TRBJ1-1, with a possible D match to TRBD1 (5 bases). Per the germline V gene, CDR1 is SGHRS and CDR2 is YFSETQ. Trimming pared 3 bases from V and 4 bases from J, leaving 10 bases between. CDR3 length: 13 residues. CDR3 loop: CASSSQGSTEAFF. CDR3 DNA sequence: TGCGCCAGCAGCTCGCAGGGCTCCACTGAAGCTTTCTTT.

The chain employs TRBV6-4 and TRBJ2-7; 10 bases map to TRBD1. After removal of 6 bases from V and 7 bases from J, the junction contained 12 bases not matched to a gene. The CDR3 has 15 amino acids. The germline V gene has CDR1 MRHNA and CDR2 SNTAGT. The DNA of the CDR3 is TGTGCCAGCAGCACCGGGACAGGGGCACCTCGGGAGCAGTACTTC. This gives the protein CASSTGTGAPREQYF.

The rearrangement joins TRBV6-4 to TRBJ1-1; weak D call: TRBD1 (6 bases). CDR3 length: 14 amino acids. Trimming took 5 bases from V and 5 from J, leaving 15 bases between them. Germline values: CDR1 MRHNA, CDR2 SNTAGT. The CDR3 DNA follows: TGTGCCAGCAGTTCCTTGGCAGGGGAAACTGAAGCTTTCTTT. The encoded protein is CASSSLAGETEAFF.

This clone was observed a few times. The J gene is TRBJ1-4, the V gene TRBV18, with D unclear. The V and J ends lost 3 bases and 2 bases respectively, with 10 bases between them. The CDR3 totals 15 residues. CDR1 and CDR2 (germline): KGHSH, LQKENI. The DNA for the CDR3 is TGTGCCAGCTCACCTCTGGAGGGTACTAATGAAAAACTGTTTTTT. It encodes CASSPLEGTNEKLFF.

The chain joins TRBV4-1 to TRBJ2-7; 9 nucleotides agree with TRBD2. The CDR3 spans 15 residues. Germline CDR1 reads MGHRA; CDR2 reads YSYEKL. J lost 6 bases, V lost 4 bases, and 10 bases had no gene match. The CDR3 reads CASSLGVAGVPEQYF. CDR3 coding DNA: TGCGCCAGCAGCCTTGGGGTAGCGGGGGTACCCGAGCAGTACTTC.

CDR3 protein: CASSQSEPGGATRDTQYF. The CDR3 region has the DNA TGCGCCAGCAGTCAATCCGAACCCGGGGGGGCAACTCGAGATACGCAGTATTTT. This chain uses TRBV23-1 with TRBJ2-3, with TRBD2 matching 8 bases. TRBV23-1 is marked as an open reading frame, function uncertain. V trimming: 0 bases; J trimming: 5 bases; junction bases outside the gene matches: 13. The CDR3 is 18 amino acids.

The J gene is TRBJ2-7, the V gene TRBV5-1; a possible D gene is TRBD1 (7 bases). The V gene's germline CDR1 is SGHRS and CDR2 YFSETQ. The CDR3 is 13 amino acids. Trimming cost V 7 bases and J 6 bases, with 17 bases left between them. The CDR3 region is CASWTAGGGEQYF. CDR3 nucleotides: TGCGCCAGCTGGACGGCAGGGGGAGGCGAGCAGTACTTC.

In DNA, the CDR3 is TGCGCCAGCACCAGTGCAACTAATGAAAAACTGTTTTTT. Translating gives CASTSATNEKLFF. The V call is TRBV5-1, the J call TRBJ1-4; D gene uncertain. The CDR3 has 13 residues. The V end was cut by 6 bases, the J end by 0 bases, with 6 bases between. Germline assignment: CDR1 SGHRS and CDR2 YFSETQ.

The chain couples TRBV14 to TRBJ1-1; D not resolved. This CDR3 spans 15 amino acids. CDR1 is SGHDN, CDR2 FVKESK, per germline. Trimming took 1 base from V and 1 from J, leaving 10 bases between them. For the CDR3, the DNA is TGTGCCAGCAGCCAAGCTCTGGGCAGGAACACTGAAGCTTTCTTT. Amino acids: CASSQALGRNTEAFF. Based on the CDR3 plus reference TRBV14 and TRBJ1-1, the full variable domain is EAGVTQFPSHSVIEKGQTVTLRCDPISGHDNLYWYRRVMGKEIKFLLHFVKESKQDESGMPNNRFLAERTGGTYSTLKVQPAELEDSGVYFCASSQALGRNTEAFFGQGTRLTVV.

V usage is TRBV5-1 and J usage is TRBJ2-7, with 9 bases that match TRBD1. This CDR3 spans 15 amino acids. Trimming cost V 4 bases and J 2 bases; bases outside gene matches: 7. Per the germline V gene, CDR1 is SGHRS and CDR2 is YFSETQ. CDR3 DNA: TGCGCCAGCAGCGTAGGGACAGGGTTAACCTACGAGCAGTACTTC. Protein sequence: CASSVGTGLTYEQYF.

The J gene is TRBJ2-2, the V gene TRBV27, with TRBD1 identical over 7 bases. CDR3 length: 18 residues. Germline CDR1 is MNHEY and CDR2 is SMNVEV (reference sequence). J lost 4 bases, V lost 3 bases, and 14 bases had no gene match. CDR3: CASSFLDRVRGGTGELFF. For the CDR3, the DNA is TGTGCCAGCAGTTTTCTTGACAGGGTAAGAGGGGGCACCGGGGAGCTGTTTTTT.

For this clone: The junction departs from the called germline gene at one end, perhaps through a read error. The rearrangement links TRBV6-1 to TRBJ1-3; 9 nucleotides align to TRBD1. Germline V gives CDR1 MNHNS, CDR2 SASEGT. The CDR3 sequence is 20 residues long. CDR3 DNA sequence: TGTGCTAGCAGGGAAGCCCGGGACAGGGATATTACCAGCTCTGGAAACACCATATATTTT. Translated: CASREARDRDITSSGNTIYF.

J is TRBJ1-1 and V is TRBV18; no clear D gene. Per the germline V gene, CDR1 is KGHSH and CDR2 is LQKENI. The CDR3 length is 15 residues. The ends were cut back, 3 bases at V and 3 bases at J, with 14 bases in the middle. CDR3 nucleotide sequence: TGTGCCAGCTCACCTCTTACTCTGTATGACACTGAAGCTTTCTTT. Residues: CASSPLTLYDTEAFF.

V usage is TRBV4-1 and J usage is TRBJ2-7; TRBD1 aligns across 9 bases. The CDR3 runs to 15 residues. The ends lost 1 base at V and 4 bases at J; junction bases unmatched: 5. CDR1 and CDR2 from the germline V gene are MGHRA and YSYEKL. The CDR3 region has the DNA TGCGCCAGCAGCCAAGTTACAGGGGGCCAGTACGAGCAGTACTTC. Its translation: CASSQVTGGQYEQYF.

The rearrangement links TRBV7-9 to TRBJ2-7; 7 bases align to TRBD2. The germline gives CDR1 SEHNR, CDR2 FQNEAQ (reference sequence). Trimming cost V 5 bases and J 4 bases; bases outside gene matches: 14. The CDR3 is 16 amino acids. In nucleotides, the CDR3 is TGTGCCAGCAGCCTCGGGACCGCGGGGGAAATATACGAGCAGTACTTC. Its translation is CASSLGTAGEIYEQYF. The complete variable domain, with remaining parts taken from reference TRBV7-9 and TRBJ2-7, reads DTGVSQNPRHKITKRGQNVTFRCDPISEHNRLYWYRQTLGQGPEFLTYFQNEAQLEKSRLLSDRFSAERPKGSFSTLEIQRTEQGDSAMYLCASSLGTAGEIYEQYFGPGTRLTVT.

The J gene is TRBJ2-5, the V gene TRBV12-3 or TRBV12-4; weak D call: TRBD2 (5 bases). The CDR3 length is 13 residues. Trimming left V 6 bases short and J 2 bases short, with 10 bases between. CDR3 coding DNA: TGTGCCAGCAGAGGACTGGGTCAAGAGACCCAGTACTTC. It codes for CASRGLGQETQYF.

This sequence joins TRBV3-1 (or the pseudogene TRBV3-2) and TRBJ2-2; tentative D call: TRBD2 (7 bases). CDR3 length: 14 residues. Germline V gene lookup returns CDR1 LGHDT and CDR2 YNNKEL (reference sequence). Trimming pared 4 bases from V and 4 bases from J, leaving 10 bases between. The chain's CDR3 is CASSRGGATGELFF. CDR3 coding DNA: TGTGCCAGCAGCCGGGGGGGGGCCACCGGGGAGCTGTTTTTT.

The chain couples TRBV5-1 to TRBJ1-4; 10 positions match TRBD1. The CDR3 runs to 14 residues. Germline CDR1 SGHRS, CDR2 YFSETQ. Germline trimming cut 4 bases from V and 8 bases from J; bases unmatched to any gene: 5. This CDR3 is CASSRGQGNEKLFF. The CDR3 nucleotides are TGCGCCAGCAGCCGGGGACAGGGGAACGAAAAACTGTTTTTT. Full variable domain (remainder filled in from reference TRBV5-1 and TRBJ1-4): KAGVTQTPRYLIKTRGQQVTLSCSPISGHRSVSWYQQTPGQGLQFLFEYFSETQRNKGNFPGRFSGRQFSNSRSEMNVSTLELGDSALYLCASSRGQGNEKLFFGSGTQLSVL.

The chain links TRBV6-4 to TRBJ2-2, with 7 bases identical to TRBD2. J was trimmed by 0 bases and V by 2 bases; bases with no gene match: 3. Germline lookup yields CDR1 MRHNA and CDR2 SNTAGT. The CDR3 totals 16 residues. The CDR3, as DNA: TGTGCCAGCAGTGACAGCGGGGTCTCGAACACCGGGGAGCTGTTTTTT. Amino acids: CASSDSGVSNTGELFF.

This chain connects TRBV5-5 to TRBJ1-1; possible D gene TRBD1, 5 bases. The CDR3 has 13 amino acids. V was clipped by 5 bases and J by 5 bases, with 13 bases between them. Germline V gene lookup returns CDR1 SGHKS and CDR2 YYEKEE (reference sequence). CDR3 in amino acids: CASRWGGGTEAFF. The DNA of the CDR3 is TGTGCCAGCAGATGGGGCGGGGGTACTGAAGCTTTCTTT.

This chain uses TRBV3-1 (or the pseudogene TRBV3-2) with TRBJ1-1; D call uncertain. Trimming stripped 3 bases from V and 4 bases from J, with 9 bases between. In germline, CDR1 is LGHDT, CDR2 YNNKEL (reference sequence). This CDR3 is built from 13 residues. This CDR3 is CASSQRDSTEAFF. The CDR3 DNA is TGTGCCAGCAGCCAGAGGGATTCCACTGAAGCTTTCTTT.

On this clone itself: Other DNA sequences in this specimen translate into the identical CDR3. J is TRBJ1-2 and V is TRBV30, with 9 nucleotides matching TRBD1. The V and J ends lost 1 base and 5 bases, in that order; junction bases with no gene match: 2. The CDR3 extends over 13 amino acids. Germline assignment: CDR1 GTSNPN and CDR2 SVGIG (reference sequence). The CDR3, as DNA: TGTGCCTGGAGTGCGGACAGGGGATATGGCTACACCTTC. It encodes CAWSADRGYGYTF.

V usage is TRBV5-1 and J usage is TRBJ1-6; 7 positions agree with TRBD1. This CDR3 has 15 residues. V lost 7 bases to trimming and J lost 7 bases; unmatched junction nucleotides: 11. The germline V gene encodes CDR1 SGHRS and CDR2 YFSETQ. The CDR3 here is CASAPWEQGNSPLHF. The CDR3 nucleotides are TGCGCCAGCGCACCTTGGGAACAGGGGAATTCACCCCTCCACTTT.

The chain links TRBV5-1 to TRBJ2-7; TRBD1 matches at 9 bases. V lost 3 bases and J lost 3; bases outside the gene matches: 7. Germline V lookup: CDR1 SGHRS, CDR2 YFSETQ. The CDR3 runs to 15 residues. The CDR3 loop is CASSWGTGSFYEQYF. The CDR3 region has the DNA TGCGCCAGCAGCTGGGGGACAGGGTCCTTCTACGAGCAGTACTTC.

CDR3 DNA: TGTGCCAGCAGCTTAAGGCCTCAGGTGGGGGCCGGTGAAGCTTTCTTT. Translated: CASSLRPQVGAGEAFF. The chain carries TRBV7-3 and TRBJ1-1, with D perhaps TRBD1 (6 bases). Germline V gives CDR1 SGHTA, CDR2 FQGTGA. Trimming removed 1 base at V and 7 bases at J, with 19 bases between. CDR3 length: 16 residues.

The gene calls are TRBV12-3 or TRBV12-4 and TRBJ1-5; TRBD1 might be the D (6 bases). The CDR3 contains 12 residues. Trimming shortened V by 10 bases and J by 7 bases, and 14 bases separated the two germline ends. CDR3 DNA sequence: TGTGCCACTAACAGGGACGGCCAGCCCCAGCATTTT. As protein: CATNRDGQPQHF.